Listed below are T cell receptor beta chains from one sample, sequenced in a study of beta chain features in type 1 diabetes. The method was immunoSEQ multiplex PCR; TCRdb's version includes in-frame clones alone and lacks a portion of them. This repertoire shows 25,000 to 30,000 clones, roughly half found once; its top ten account for 0.3%. Sequencing was carried out using stem cell memory CD4+ T cells from blood. The source of these receptors is a man between 25 and 39 years old with type 1 diabetes. The CDR3 runs from the conserved cysteine through the conserved F or W. The order of the fields is D gene, clone size, V gene, J gene, CDR3 DNA, CDR3 protein. The D gene is left open where the match is weak. A clone size is listed for some rows: how often the clone was seen (once, few, many), or a class if it is expanded.

D gene: TRBD1
clone size: NA
V gene: TRBV5-1
J gene: TRBJ2-7
CDR3 DNA: TGCGCCAGCAACCCGGGACAGTACTACGAGCAGTACTTC
CDR3 protein: CASNPGQYYEQYF

D gene: TRBD1
clone size: few
V gene: TRBV5-1
J gene: TRBJ2-2
CDR3 DNA: TGCGCCAGCAGCTTTAGACAGGGGAACACCGGGGAGCTGTTTTTT
CDR3 protein: CASSFRQGNTGELFF

D gene: TRBD2
clone size: NA
V gene: TRBV30
J gene: TRBJ2-5
CDR3 DNA: TGTGCCTCTACCAGAGGGCTAGCGGGGGGGGCAGAGACCCAGTACTTC
CDR3 protein: CASTRGLAGGAETQYF

D gene: TRBD2
clone size: NA
V gene: TRBV10-3
J gene: TRBJ2-1
CDR3 DNA: TGTGCCATCAGTGGCCGGGGAGGGGCTTGGAATGAGCAGTTCTTC
CDR3 protein: CAISGRGGAWNEQFF

D gene: NA
clone size: NA
V gene: TRBV6-1
J gene: TRBJ1-4
CDR3 DNA: TGTGCCAGCAGGGGCTCCTCCCAGCCCCGCGAAAAACTGTTTTTT
CDR3 protein: CASRGSSQPREKLFF

D gene: NA
clone size: few
V gene: TRBV5-4
J gene: TRBJ2-1
CDR3 DNA: TGTGCCAGCAGCCCTACTTCAAGTAATGAGCAGTTCTTC
CDR3 protein: CASSPTSSNEQFF

D gene: TRBD2
clone size: NA
V gene: TRBV5-1
J gene: TRBJ2-1
CDR3 DNA: TGCGCCAGCAGCTTGGTCCCACTAGCGGACAATGAGCAGTTCTTC
CDR3 protein: CASSLVPLADNEQFF

D gene: NA
clone size: few
V gene: TRBV7-9
J gene: TRBJ2-2
CDR3 DNA: TGTGCCAGCAGCTTACTGAACACCGGGGAGCTGTTTTTT
CDR3 protein: CASSLLNTGELFF

D gene: NA
clone size: NA
V gene: TRBV5-7
J gene: TRBJ1-3
CDR3 DNA: TGTGCCAGCAGCTCGGACACCGGCGGAGGAAACACCATATATTTT
CDR3 protein: CASSSDTGGGNTIYF

D gene: TRBD1
clone size: NA
V gene: TRBV5-1
J gene: TRBJ2-1
CDR3 DNA: TGCGCCAGCAGCTTGGGAGGGGGCCAATACAATGAGCAGTTCTTC
CDR3 protein: CASSLGGGQYNEQFF

D gene: NA
clone size: few
V gene: TRBV2
J gene: TRBJ2-7
CDR3 DNA: TGTGCCAGCGTTAACCGACTGGAGCAGTACTTC
CDR3 protein: CASVNRLEQYF

D gene: NA
clone size: few
V gene: TRBV29-1
J gene: TRBJ2-6
CDR3 DNA: TGCAGCGTTGAAGACGGAGCTCCCGGGGCCAACGTCCTGACTTTC
CDR3 protein: CSVEDGAPGANVLTF

D gene: TRBD2
clone size: NA
V gene: TRBV25-1
J gene: TRBJ2-3
CDR3 DNA: TGTGCCAGCAGCCTAGCGGGGGGACAAGATACGCAGTATTTT
CDR3 protein: CASSLAGGQDTQYF

D gene: NA
clone size: NA
V gene: TRBV7-9
J gene: TRBJ2-7
CDR3 DNA: TGTGCCAGCAGCTTCGTTAGGGACAACTACGAGCAGTACTTC
CDR3 protein: CASSFVRDNYEQYF

D gene: NA
clone size: few
V gene: TRBV6-5
J gene: TRBJ2-3
CDR3 DNA: TGTGCCAGCAGACAACCGACAGGTAGTTTGGATACGCAGTATTTT
CDR3 protein: CASRQPTGSLDTQYF

D gene: TRBD1
clone size: few
V gene: TRBV7-9
J gene: TRBJ2-7
CDR3 DNA: TGTGCCAGCAGCTTAGTTACAGGGGAAGAGCAGTACTTC
CDR3 protein: CASSLVTGEEQYF

D gene: NA
clone size: few
V gene: TRBV4-1
J gene: TRBJ2-3
CDR3 DNA: TGCGCCAGCAGTGAAAATAGCGCCTCTAGCACAGATACGCAGTATTTT
CDR3 protein: CASSENSASSTDTQYF

D gene: NA
clone size: NA
V gene: TRBV7-7
J gene: TRBJ2-1
CDR3 DNA: TGTGCTAGCAGCTCCGGAGTCGAGGGTGAGCAGTTCTTC
CDR3 protein: CASSSGVEGEQFF

D gene: NA
clone size: NA
V gene: TRBV6-6
J gene: TRBJ1-1
CDR3 DNA: TGTGCCAGCAGTTACTCCCAGGGTAGGATGAACACTGAAGCTTTCTTT
CDR3 protein: CASSYSQGRMNTEAFF

D gene: TRBD2
clone size: NA
V gene: TRBV4-1
J gene: TRBJ2-7
CDR3 DNA: TGCGCCAGCAGCCAACCACTAGCGGGGGCCCTCTACGAGCAGTACTTC
CDR3 protein: CASSQPLAGALYEQYF

D gene: NA
clone size: few
V gene: TRBV6-1
J gene: TRBJ2-1
CDR3 DNA: TGTGCCAGCAGTGCAGCCCTCGAGCAGTTCTTC
CDR3 protein: CASSAALEQFF

D gene: TRBD1
clone size: NA
V gene: TRBV25-1
J gene: TRBJ1-2
CDR3 DNA: TGTGCCAGCAGTGCCGGGACAGGGGACTATGGCTACACCTTC
CDR3 protein: CASSAGTGDYGYTF

D gene: TRBD2
clone size: few
V gene: TRBV6-6
J gene: TRBJ2-5
CDR3 DNA: TGTGCCATCAGTGAGGGGTCTAGCGGGACCGAGACCCAGTACTTC
CDR3 protein: CAISEGSSGTETQYF

D gene: NA
clone size: once
V gene: TRBV29-1
J gene: TRBJ2-1
CDR3 DNA: TGCAGCGTTGATTCTGCGCGGGCCTCCTACAATGAGCAGTTCTTC
CDR3 protein: CSVDSARASYNEQFF

D gene: NA
clone size: NA
V gene: TRBV5-1
J gene: TRBJ1-2
CDR3 DNA: TGCGCCAGCAGCCTTCGGGTGGAGGAGGGCTATGGCTACACCTTC
CDR3 protein: CASSLRVEEGYGYTF

D gene: NA
clone size: few
V gene: TRBV7-9
J gene: TRBJ1-1
CDR3 DNA: TGTGCCAGCAGCCCGGGACTGCAGAAGAACACTGAAGCTTTCTTT
CDR3 protein: CASSPGLQKNTEAFF

D gene: NA
clone size: NA
V gene: TRBV10-3
J gene: TRBJ1-2
CDR3 DNA: TGTGCCATCCGAAGGGCGGGGGGCTCGCTTGAAGATGGCTACACCTTC
CDR3 protein: CAIRRAGGSLEDGYTF

D gene: NA
clone size: NA
V gene: TRBV11-2
J gene: TRBJ2-3
CDR3 DNA: TGTGCCAGCAGCTTAGTCTATGTAGATACGCAGTATTTT
CDR3 protein: CASSLVYVDTQYF

D gene: TRBD1
clone size: few
V gene: TRBV29-1
J gene: TRBJ2-5
CDR3 DNA: TGCAGCGGTAGATCCGGGACAGGCCCGCAAGAGACCCAGTACTTC
CDR3 protein: CSGRSGTGPQETQYF

D gene: NA
clone size: few
V gene: TRBV10-3
J gene: TRBJ1-2
CDR3 DNA: TGTGCCATCAGTGACCCCACAGCTAACTATGGCTACACCTTC
CDR3 protein: CAISDPTANYGYTF

D gene: TRBD1
clone size: NA
V gene: TRBV20-1
J gene: TRBJ2-7
CDR3 DNA: TGCAGTGCTTGGGACAGGGCGGTGCAGTACTTC
CDR3 protein: CSAWDRAVQYF

D gene: NA
clone size: few
V gene: TRBV28
J gene: TRBJ1-5
CDR3 DNA: TGTGCCAGCAGTTTAGAGATTAATCAGCCCCAGCATTTT
CDR3 protein: CASSLEINQPQHF

D gene: TRBD1
clone size: NA
V gene: TRBV19
J gene: TRBJ2-3
CDR3 DNA: TGTGCCAGTACCTCAGGGGGTGTGGATACGCAGTATTTT
CDR3 protein: CASTSGGVDTQYF

D gene: NA
clone size: NA
V gene: TRBV30
J gene: TRBJ2-7
CDR3 DNA: TGTGCCTGGAGTGTACCAGGGAATCCCTACGAGCAGTACTTC
CDR3 protein: CAWSVPGNPYEQYF

D gene: NA
clone size: NA
V gene: TRBV27
J gene: TRBJ1-3
CDR3 DNA: TGTGCCAGCAGTTTAAACCCGGGAGGAAACACCATATATTTT
CDR3 protein: CASSLNPGGNTIYF

D gene: TRBD2
clone size: NA
V gene: TRBV25-1
J gene: TRBJ2-3
CDR3 DNA: TGTGCCAGCAGTGACGCCCTAGCGGAGGAGGTGGATACGCAGTATTTT
CDR3 protein: CASSDALAEEVDTQYF

D gene: TRBD1
clone size: few
V gene: TRBV7-2
J gene: TRBJ2-4
CDR3 DNA: TGTGCCAGCAGCGACAGGGTTTCGGACATTCAGTACTTC
CDR3 protein: CASSDRVSDIQYF

D gene: TRBD1
clone size: NA
V gene: TRBV5-1
J gene: TRBJ1-2
CDR3 DNA: TGCGCCAGCAGCTTGGACAGGGGATCCCCAGTTTTC
CDR3 protein: CASSLDRGSPVF

D gene: NA
clone size: NA
V gene: TRBV5-1
J gene: TRBJ2-5
CDR3 DNA: TGCGCCAGCAGCTTCGGGACTTCCCAAGAGACCCAGTACTTC
CDR3 protein: CASSFGTSQETQYF

D gene: NA
clone size: NA
V gene: TRBV18
J gene: TRBJ1-2
CDR3 DNA: TGTGCCAGCTTTTCGGACAGATCCGCTAACTATGGCTACACCTTC
CDR3 protein: CASFSDRSANYGYTF